The 13 T cell receptor beta chains in this list originate from one sample, sequenced in a study of cytomegalovirus exposure and HLA in healthy donors. Produced via immunoSEQ multiplex PCR; TCRdb's table is partial and in-frame only. The profile covers around 200,000 clones, with 80% to 90% appearing a single time and over 2.5% taken by the ten largest. The specimen sequenced was PBMCs. The receptor set was obtained from a woman aged 18-29 years in good health and CMV-seronegative.

V is TRBV19 and J is TRBJ2-7, with D hard to call. Trimming shortened V by 9 bases and J by 5 bases, and 11 bases separated the two germline ends. The CDR3 contains 11 residues. Looked up from germline, CDR1 is LNHDA and CDR2 is SQIVND (reference sequence). The CDR3 is CARSVAHEQYF. Written as DNA, the CDR3 is TGTGCCAGATCAGTTGCACACGAGCAGTACTTC.

This clone was found a few times. The chain has TRBV6-1 and TRBJ1-2; D gene uncertain. The germline gives CDR1 MNHNS, CDR2 SASEGT. Trimming pared 0 bases from V and 4 bases from J, leaving 6 bases between. The CDR3 length is 13 residues. The CDR3 bases are TGTGCCAGCAGTGAAGCGGCGGCCTATGGCTACACCTTC. Encoded protein: CASSEAAAYGYTF.

The rearrangement uses TRBV4-1 and TRBJ2-7; 9 bases agree with TRBD2. The CDR3 totals 18 residues. V gave up 0 bases and J gave up 1 base; unmatched junction bases: 10. The germline CDR1 and CDR2 sequences are MGHRA and YSYEKL. CDR3 region: CASSQEGGRLAESYEQYF. The DNA of the CDR3 is TGCGCCAGCAGCCAAGAGGGGGGGCGACTAGCGGAATCCTACGAGCAGTACTTC.

The gene calls are TRBV7-9 and TRBJ2-1; D perhaps matches TRBD2 (6 bases). Between the trimmed V and J ends, which lost 3 bases and 2 bases, there was a span of 17 bases. The CDR3 has 17 residues. Germline V gene lookup returns CDR1 SEHNR and CDR2 FQNEAQ (reference sequence). CDR3 protein: CASSLGTSIVTYNEQFF. DNA of the CDR3: TGTGCCAGCAGCTTGGGTACTAGCATAGTTACCTACAATGAGCAGTTCTTC. Filled out from reference TRBV7-9 and TRBJ2-1, the complete variable domain reads DTGVSQNPRHKITKRGQNVTFRCDPISEHNRLYWYRQTLGQGPEFLTYFQNEAQLEKSRLLSDRFSAERPKGSFSTLEIQRTEQGDSAMYLCASSLGTSIVTYNEQFFGPGTRLTVL.

The CDR3 DNA is TGTGCCTGGAGCGCGGGACAGGTTAATCAGCCCCAGCATTTT. It encodes CAWSAGQVNQPQHF. This sequence joins TRBV30 and TRBJ1-5, with TRBD1 identical over 8 bases. Germline-derived CDR1 and CDR2 are GTSNPN and SVGIG (reference sequence). The CDR3 is made up of 14 amino acids. V was clipped by 3 bases and J by 4 bases; unmatched bases: 5.

This chain uses TRBV2 with TRBJ2-7; 9 positions agree with TRBD2. The V and J ends lost 0 bases and 3 bases, in that order; junction bases with no gene match: 6. This CDR3 is 16 amino acids long. Germline V gene lookup returns CDR1 SNHLY and CDR2 FYNNEI. The CDR3 region is CASSEAQGAGGYEQYF. In nucleotides, the CDR3 is TGTGCCAGCAGTGAAGCGCAGGGAGCGGGAGGCTACGAGCAGTACTTC.

This chain links TRBV5-6 with TRBJ2-5; 9 bases map to TRBD1. With 4 bases clipped from V and 6 bases from J, the junction kept 13 bases outside the gene matches. Germline CDR1 reads SGHDT; CDR2 reads YYEEEE. The CDR3 spans 16 residues. The CDR3 nucleotides read TGTGCCAGCAGCATGGACCGAGACAGGGGGTTTCAGACCCAGTACTTC. It specifies CASSMDRDRGFQTQYF.

The rearrangement joins TRBV4-1 to TRBJ1-4; a possible D gene is TRBD1 (5 bases). Per germline, CDR1 MGHRA and CDR2 YSYEKL. The CDR3 is made up of 15 amino acids. V shed 1 base and J shed 6 bases, with 12 bases lying between them. The CDR3 DNA sequence: TGCGCCAGCAGCCAAGTGGGGCAAATTGATGAAAAACTGTTTTTT. Translation: CASSQVGQIDEKLFF.

J is TRBJ2-1 and V is TRBV7-2, with no clear D. CDR3 size: 15 residues. Germline values: CDR1 SGHTA, CDR2 FQGNSA. Trimming stripped 0 bases from V and 0 bases from J, with 6 bases between. CDR3 residues: CASSLAYSSYNEQFF. The CDR3 DNA is TGTGCCAGCAGCTTAGCTTACAGCTCCTACAATGAGCAGTTCTTC.

This clone was observed a few times. J is TRBJ1-1 and V is TRBV15, with D maybe TRBD1 (6 bases). Trimming pared 0 bases from V and 4 bases from J, leaving 9 bases between. CDR1 is LNHNV, CDR2 YYDKDF, per germline (reference sequence). There are 14 residues in the CDR3. CDR3 loop: CATSRERGGTEAFF. The CDR3 coding sequence is TGTGCCACCAGCAGAGAACGAGGGGGCACTGAAGCTTTCTTT.

The rearrangement joins TRBV5-1 to TRBJ2-1; no clear D gene. The CDR3 length is 13 residues. Germline CDR1 is SGHRS and CDR2 is YFSETQ. Trimming left V 2 bases short and J 7 bases short, with 10 bases between. CDR3 in amino acids: CASSFLGTNEQFF. CDR3 sequence (DNA): TGCGCCAGCAGCTTTTTGGGCACAAATGAGCAGTTCTTC.

Concerning this clone itself: A read error may account for a junction end that differs from germline. V gene TRBV7-7 combines with J gene TRBJ2-2; perhaps TRBD2 as D (5 bases). Germline-derived CDR1 and CDR2 are SSHAT and FNYEAQ (reference sequence). The CDR3 consists of 17 residues. For the CDR3, the DNA is TGTGCTAGCAGCTTAGCGACGACTAAAGGGATCACCGGGGAGCTGTTTTTT. The encoded protein is CASSLATTKGITGELFF.

The chain employs TRBV20-1 and TRBJ2-5, with 7 nucleotides matching TRBD1. V lost 7 bases and J lost 1; bases outside the gene matches: 0. This CDR3 has 11 amino acids. Per the germline V gene, CDR1 is DFQATT and CDR2 is SNEGSKA (reference sequence). The DNA of the CDR3 is TGCAGTGGGACAGGCCAAGAGACCCAGTACTTC. As protein: CSGTGQETQYF.